The entry that follows covers one T cell receptor beta chain sequence. Its cognate antigen is unknown. CDR3 length: 15 residues. The germline CDR1 and CDR2 sequences are SGHNT and YYREEE (reference sequence). The J segment lost 3 bases and the V segment lost 4 bases, leaving 5 bases of the junction unmatched. These data come from a study of cytomegalovirus exposure and HLA in healthy donors. Notes on the study in general: According to a later analysis, TCR clusters from the first cohort tended to co-occur in the roughly 110 validation repertoires. Associated with cytomegalovirus, according to the listing, were some 150 TCR beta chains.

TCRdb's copy holds only in-frame clones and misses some; the assay was immunoSEQ multiplex PCR. The profile covers about 190,000 clones, with approximately 84% appearing a single time and 2.5% to 3% taken by the ten largest. Separation from the roughly 670-subject first cohort characterized the roughly 120-subject validation cohort, to which the donors belonged. Sequenced sample: PBMCs. The gene calls are TRBV5-4 and TRBJ1-1; 11 bases map to TRBD1. The TCR sequence derives from a woman in her late teens or twenties in good health and CMV-seropositive. The CDR3 sequence: CASSIGTGGYTEAFF. The CDR3 coding sequence is TGTGCCAGCAGCATAGGGACAGGGGGTTACACTGAAGCTTTCTTT.